What follows describes a single T cell receptor (beta chain). The target antigen is unknown. The sample is drawn from a study of blood T cells in healthy people across ages. Using a J-beta primer mix together with a sample-barcoded 5' primer, a second PCR was run for roughly 6 to 12 cycles. Every cDNA molecule carried a tag from a template-switch adaptor bearing 12 random nucleotides. TCRdb re-analysed the 5' RACE reads in MiXCR, keeping a single row per CDR3 protein. The sample records 980,000 or so distinct CDR3 sequences, roughly 52% being singletons. Regarding the study as a whole: Because donor CMV status was unknown, expanded clonotype changes were possibly confounded.

The CDR3 spans 17 residues. Trimming pared 6 bases from V and 5 bases from J, leaving 23 bases between. Germline V gives CDR1 LGHDT, CDR2 YNNKEL (reference sequence). This sequence was found in a man younger than 40 in good health. V and J are TRBV3-1 and TRBJ2-1; D uncertain. The material sequenced was blood. The CDR3 bases are TGTGCCAGCAGGCCACGGGCGCTAGTTGACGGCCACAATGAGCAGTTCTTC. Its protein is CASRPRALVDGHNEQFF.